The entry that follows covers one T cell receptor beta chain sequence. The data are from a study of shared T cell receptors in the human thymus. Method: immunoSEQ multiplex PCR; TCRdb's copy keeps in-frame clones and lacks some. The sample lists over 350,000 clones, 95% seen once, with about 0.02% in the top ten. The CDR3 has 14 amino acids. The V end was cut by 0 bases, the J end by 4 bases, with 8 bases between. Germline CDR1 reads SGHNT; CDR2 reads YYREEE (reference sequence). The material sequenced was thymocytes. The clonotype was recovered from a human donor. This sequence joins TRBV5-4 and TRBJ1-5; D not certain. The CDR3 reads CASSLDGRNQPQHF. The CDR3 nucleotides read TGTGCCAGCAGCTTGGACGGTAGGAATCAGCCCCAGCATTTT.